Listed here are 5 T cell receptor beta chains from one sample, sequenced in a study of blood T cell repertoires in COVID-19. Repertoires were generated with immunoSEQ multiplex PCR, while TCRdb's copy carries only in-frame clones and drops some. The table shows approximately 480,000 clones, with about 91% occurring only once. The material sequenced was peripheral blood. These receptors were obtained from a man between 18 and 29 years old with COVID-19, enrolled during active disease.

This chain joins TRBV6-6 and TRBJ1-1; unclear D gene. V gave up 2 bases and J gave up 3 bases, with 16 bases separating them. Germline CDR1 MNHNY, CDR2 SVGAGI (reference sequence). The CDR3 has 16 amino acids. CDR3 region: CASSYVPNPTDTEAFF. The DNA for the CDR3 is TGTGCCAGCAGTTACGTCCCGAACCCAACGGACACTGAAGCTTTCTTT.

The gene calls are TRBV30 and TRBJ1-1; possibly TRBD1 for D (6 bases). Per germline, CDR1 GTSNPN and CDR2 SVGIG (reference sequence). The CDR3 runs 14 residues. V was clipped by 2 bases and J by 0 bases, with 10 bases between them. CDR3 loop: CAWSPDSMNTEAFF. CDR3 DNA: TGTGCCTGGAGTCCGGACAGCATGAACACTGAAGCTTTCTTT.

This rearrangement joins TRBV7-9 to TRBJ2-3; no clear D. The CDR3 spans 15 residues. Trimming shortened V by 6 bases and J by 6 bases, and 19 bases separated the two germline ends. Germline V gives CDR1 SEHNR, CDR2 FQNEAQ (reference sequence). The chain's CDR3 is CASSYLADLLDTQYF. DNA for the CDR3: TGTGCCAGCAGTTATCTGGCGGATCTCCTTGATACGCAGTATTTT.

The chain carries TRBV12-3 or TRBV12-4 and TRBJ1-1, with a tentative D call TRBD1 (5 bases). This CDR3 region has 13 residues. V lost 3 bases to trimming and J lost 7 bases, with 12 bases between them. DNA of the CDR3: TGTGCCAGCAGTTTGGCCGGGACTTTTGAAGCTTTCTTT. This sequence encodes CASSLAGTFEAFF.

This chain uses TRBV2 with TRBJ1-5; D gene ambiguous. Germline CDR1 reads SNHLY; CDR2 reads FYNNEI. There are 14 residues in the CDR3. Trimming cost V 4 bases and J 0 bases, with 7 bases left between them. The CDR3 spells CASSAGYSNQPQHF. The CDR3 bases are TGTGCCAGCAGTGCGGGATATAGCAATCAGCCCCAGCATTTT.